This T cell receptor beta chain originates from a study of blood T cell repertoires in COVID-19. At the level of the study: Sites in the United States, Italy and Spain provided acute and convalescent COVID-19 samples. Sources were T cells, B-cell-depleted T cells, or PBMCs; the material itself was cDNA or gDNA.

Original processing methods: Counts of nucleated cells, estimated from reference gene primer amplification, were obtained. Measured with immunoSEQ multiplex PCR; TCRdb has only the in-frame clones, and not every one. For V, J and clone size, that table is used; D and trimming come from the DNA. The sample includes about 300,000 clones, around nine tenths of them seen just once. This clone came up a few times. Seattle patients were enrolled during active infection and followed longitudinally. The sample consisted of peripheral blood. The origin of this receptor is a woman in her twenties or thirties with COVID-19, enrolled during active disease.

The CDR3 loop reads CASRSLNAGIYEQYF. CDR3 DNA sequence: TGTGCCAGCAGGTCCCTTAACGCGGGAATTTACGAGCAGTACTTC. The chain joins TRBV2 to TRBJ2-7; a weak D match, TRBD2 (6 bases). The CDR3 sequence is 15 residues long. CDR1 and CDR2 (germline): SNHLY, FYNNEI. V dropped 6 bases and J dropped 4 bases, with 19 bases sitting between them.